This T cell receptor beta chain appears in the sequencing data of a study of T-cell reconstitution after alpha-beta-depleted transplantation in children. Construction of the TCRbeta library involved unique molecular identifiers. TCRdb ran MiXCR on the PCR reads and lists one entry per CDR3 protein. The data contain 670,000 or so distinct CDR3 sequences, around 12% of them singletons. Germline-derived CDR1 and CDR2 are SQVTM and ANQGSEA. This CDR3 spans 14 amino acids. V was pared by 7 bases and J by 0 bases, with 15 bases between. Study outcomes and limitations: Diversity and T-cell counts at one year after transplant derived mostly from new T cells. Recipient T cells and thymic progenitors that survived were the source of the high TCRbeta diversity seen at day 60 in some patients.

The table lists this clonotype with many counts. The antigen is not known. The clonotype was recovered from a girl aged 2 to 9 with congenital amegakaryocytic thrombocytopenia, due to receive a stem cell transplant. The specimen comprised PBMCs, sampled before TCRalphabeta/CD19-depleted stem cell transplant. The V gene is TRBV29-1, the J gene TRBJ1-1; TRBD1 might be the D (6 bases). CDR3: CSARTDIMNTEAFF. CDR3 sequence (DNA): TGCAGCGCTCGGACAGACATTATGAACACTGAAGCTTTCTTT.